The clone carrying this T cell receptor (beta chain) was found a few times. No antigen is known for it. This entry is derived from a study of cytomegalovirus exposure and HLA in healthy donors. General study points: Indistinguishability led to the exclusion of some V segments, TRBV6-2 and TRBV6-3 included. In a later analysis, several top co-occurrence clusters appeared linked to parvovirus B19, influenza, CMV and Epstein-Barr virus. TCR beta sequences numbering roughly 16,000 were associated with HLA alleles at 0.05 false discovery rate in a later analysis.

Germline V gives CDR1 SGHRS, CDR2 YFSETQ. V was trimmed by 4 bases and J by 0 bases, leaving 11 bases between them. The CDR3 length is 15 residues. Primers for the PCR totalled 60 Vbeta and 13 Jbeta. Libraries were prepared by immunoSEQ multiplex PCR; TCRdb keeps only in-frame clonotypes and omits some of them. Found here are about 160,000 clones, roughly 84% of them singletons; the top ten hold less than 2%. Everyone who donated was a healthy bone marrow donor. The receptor was isolated from a woman under 30 in good health and CMV-seronegative. The sequencing input was PBMCs. The rearrangement joins TRBV5-1 to TRBJ1-3; tentatively, D is TRBD1 (6 bases). As DNA, the CDR3 is TGCGCCAGCAGCCCAGGGACATCCTCTGGAAACACCATATATTTT. Amino acid sequence: CASSPGTSSGNTIYF.